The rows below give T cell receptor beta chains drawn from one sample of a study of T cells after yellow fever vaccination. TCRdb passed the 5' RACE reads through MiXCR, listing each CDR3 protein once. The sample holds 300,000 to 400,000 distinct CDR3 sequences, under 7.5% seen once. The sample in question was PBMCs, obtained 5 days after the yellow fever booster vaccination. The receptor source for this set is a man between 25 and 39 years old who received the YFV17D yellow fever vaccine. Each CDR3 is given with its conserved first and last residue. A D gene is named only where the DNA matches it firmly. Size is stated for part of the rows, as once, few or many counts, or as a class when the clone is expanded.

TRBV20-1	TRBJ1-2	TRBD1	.	CSAWDSSLGYTF	TGCAGTGCTTGGGACAGTTCACTTGGCTACACCTTC
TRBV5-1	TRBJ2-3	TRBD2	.	CASRAGGPTDTQYF	TGCGCCAGCAGGGCGGGAGGGCCGACAGATACGCAGTATTTT
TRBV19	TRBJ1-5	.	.	CASSTGRLYSNQPQHF	TGTGCCAGTAGTACCGGACGGCTTTATAGCAATCAGCCCCAGCATTTT
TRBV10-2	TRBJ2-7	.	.	CAAEAGMSYEQYF	TGCGCCGCCGAGGCGGGGATGTCCTACGAGCAGTACTTC
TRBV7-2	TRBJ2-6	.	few	CASSSLQGTGANVLTF	TGTGCCAGCAGCTCCTTACAGGGTACTGGGGCCAACGTCCTGACTTTC
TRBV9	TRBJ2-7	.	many	CASGRGDVQYEQYF	TGTGCCAGCGGAAGGGGGGATGTACAATACGAGCAGTACTTC
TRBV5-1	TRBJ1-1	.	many	CASSLVTSSGEAFF	TGCGCCAGCAGCTTGGTGACCAGTTCGGGTGAAGCTTTCTTT
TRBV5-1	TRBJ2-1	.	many	CASSLGQYNEQFF	TGCGCCAGCAGCTTGGGACAGTACAATGAGCAGTTCTTC
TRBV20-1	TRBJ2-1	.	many	CSARDARPQGSYNEQFF	TGCAGTGCTAGAGATGCCAGGCCCCAGGGCTCCTACAATGAGCAGTTCTTC
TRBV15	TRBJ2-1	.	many	CATGRYNEQFF	TGTGCCACCGGTCGCTACAATGAGCAGTTCTTC
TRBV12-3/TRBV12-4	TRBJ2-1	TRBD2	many	CASTDSGRTRFF	TGTGCCAGCACCGATAGCGGGAGGACGCGGTTCTTC
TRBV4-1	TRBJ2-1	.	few	CASSHPHNEQFF	TGCGCCAGCAGCCATCCCCACAATGAGCAGTTCTTC
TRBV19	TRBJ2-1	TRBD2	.	CASTEGLAEYNEQFF	TGTGCCAGTACCGAAGGACTAGCGGAATACAATGAGCAGTTCTTC
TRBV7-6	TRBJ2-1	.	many	CASSWGNEQFF	TGTGCCAGCTCCTGGGGAAATGAGCAGTTCTTC
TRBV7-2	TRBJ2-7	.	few	CASAETYEQYF	TGTGCCAGCGCGGAAACCTACGAGCAGTACTTC
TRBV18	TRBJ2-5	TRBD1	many	CASSPGTGGQYF	TGTGCCAGCTCACCCGGGACAGGGGGCCAGTACTTC
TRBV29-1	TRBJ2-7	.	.	CSVERQTPYEQYF	TGCAGCGTTGAAAGGCAGACCCCCTACGAGCAGTACTTC
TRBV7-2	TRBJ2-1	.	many	CASSLVMGQFF	TGTGCCAGCAGCTTAGTAATGGGCCAGTTCTTC
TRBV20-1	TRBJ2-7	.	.	CSARDQGTTPRPYEQYF	TGCAGTGCTAGAGATCAAGGCACCACACCCAGACCCTACGAGCAGTACTTC
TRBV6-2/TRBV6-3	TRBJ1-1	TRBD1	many	CASSYLQGGMNTEAFF	TGTGCCAGCAGTTACCTACAGGGGGGGATGAACACTGAAGCTTTCTTT
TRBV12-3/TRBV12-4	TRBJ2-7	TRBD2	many	CASETSGAYEQYF	TGTGCCAGCGAAACTAGCGGGGCCTACGAGCAGTACTTC
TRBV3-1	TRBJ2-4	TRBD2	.	CASSQGGFLAGGRNIQYF	TGTGCCAGCAGCCAAGGAGGATTCCTAGCGGGAGGTAGGAACATTCAGTACTTC
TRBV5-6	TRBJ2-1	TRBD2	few	CASSLGSGRVYNEQFF	TGTGCCAGCAGCTTGGGCAGCGGGAGGGTCTACAATGAGCAGTTCTTC
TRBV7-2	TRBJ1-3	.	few	CASRDGISGNTIYF	TGTGCCAGCAGGGACGGGATCTCTGGAAACACCATATATTTT
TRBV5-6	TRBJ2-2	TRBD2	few	CASSLGLAVNTGELFF	TGTGCCAGCAGCTTGGGACTAGCGGTGAACACCGGGGAGCTGTTTTTT
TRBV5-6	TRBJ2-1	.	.	CASSLGVRGTSYNEQFF	TGTGCCAGCAGCTTGGGAGTTCGCGGAACTTCCTACAATGAGCAGTTCTTC
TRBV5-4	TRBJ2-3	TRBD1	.	CASSPPGQSSTDTQYF	TGTGCCAGCAGCCCGCCGGGACAGAGCAGCACAGATACGCAGTATTTT
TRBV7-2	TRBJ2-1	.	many	CASSLQALKYNEQFF	TGTGCCAGCAGCTTACAGGCGTTGAAGTACAATGAGCAGTTCTTC
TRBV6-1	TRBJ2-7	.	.	CASSPALSGPYEQYF	TGTGCCAGCAGTCCCGCCTTGAGCGGTCCCTACGAGCAGTACTTC
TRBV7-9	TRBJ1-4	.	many	CASSLAIATNEKLFF	TGTGCCAGCAGCTTAGCGATAGCAACTAATGAAAAACTGTTTTTT
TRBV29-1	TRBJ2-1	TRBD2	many	CSLASGLHNEQFF	TGCAGCTTGGCTAGCGGGTTGCACAATGAGCAGTTCTTC
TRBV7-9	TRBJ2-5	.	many	CASSPRSGAQYF	TGTGCCAGCAGCCCCCGGTCCGGGGCCCAGTACTTC
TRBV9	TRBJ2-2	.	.	CASSVGIGFSNTGELFF	TGTGCCAGCAGCGTAGGTATTGGCTTTTCGAACACCGGGGAGCTGTTTTTT